Shown below are 8 T cell receptor beta chains from a single sample sequenced in a study of human T cells and chemical hapten exposure. One entry per CDR3 protein, called by TCRdb with MiXCR from the RACE reads. Of around 380,000 distinct CDR3 sequences listed, over 5% are singletons. Time point noted: pre-sensitization, week 0. Treatment specified: therapeutic diphenylcyclopropenone sensitization with weekly scalp DPC. This specimen was whole blood, taken in connection with sensitization to the hapten diphenylcyclopropenone (DPC). Receptor source: a young woman with alopecia areata. Some clones in this sample may be carry-over from other donors' samples.

This clonotype has ten or more counts. V gene TRBV18 combines with J gene TRBJ1-1, with TRBD1 as a possible D gene (5 bases). This CDR3 is 15 amino acids long. Germline values: CDR1 KGHSH, CDR2 LQKENI. V lost 3 bases to trimming and J lost 0 bases, with 11 bases between them. The CDR3 protein is CASSPGTAVNTEAFF. CDR3 nucleotides: TGTGCCAGCTCACCTGGGACGGCTGTGAACACTGAAGCTTTCTTT.

This clonotype has more than one count but fewer than ten. V is TRBV4-3 and J is TRBJ1-5; D remains ambiguous. Germline CDR1 is LGHNA and CDR2 is YSLEER. V shed 0 bases and J shed 8 bases, with 11 bases lying between them. This CDR3 is 14 amino acids long. The chain's CDR3 is CASSQDGQAKPQHF. CDR3 bases: TGCGCCAGCAGCCAAGATGGCCAGGCGAAGCCCCAGCATTTT.

This chain joins TRBV5-1 and TRBJ1-2, with TRBD1 matching over 7 bases. V was clipped by 4 bases and J by 3 bases; unmatched bases: 15. The CDR3 runs to 17 residues. Germline V gives CDR1 SGHRS, CDR2 YFSETQ. This CDR3 is CASSGGFLTGMYYGYTF. As DNA, the CDR3 is TGCGCCAGCAGCGGGGGGTTTCTGACAGGGATGTACTATGGCTACACCTTC.

This clonotype occurred many times. The CDR3 nucleotides are TGTGCCAGCAGTTACCCAGCGGGTCACGGCACAGATACGCAGTATTTT. Protein product: CASSYPAGHGTDTQYF. This chain connects TRBV6-2 or TRBV6-3 to TRBJ2-3, with D possibly being TRBD2 (6 bases). CDR1 is MNHEY and CDR2 is SVGEGT in the germline V gene. With 2 bases removed from V and 1 base from J, the gap between germline ends came to 13 bases. The CDR3 extends over 16 amino acids.

The chain recombines TRBV6-5 with TRBJ2-1; TRBD2 is a possible D gene (5 bases). This CDR3 spans 13 amino acids. V lost 6 bases, J lost 11 bases, and 17 bases lay in between. Germline V gene sequence: CDR1 MNHEY, CDR2 SVGAGI. The chain's CDR3 is CASSRTGEIKQFF. The CDR3 DNA is TGTGCCAGCAGCCGGACTGGGGAGATTAAGCAGTTCTTC.

There are many counts of this clonotype. The V and J genes are TRBV27 and TRBJ2-7, with D perhaps matching TRBD2 (7 bases). V lost 6 bases to trimming and J lost 4 bases, with 13 bases between them. This CDR3 is built from 13 residues. Germline V gene lookup returns CDR1 MNHEY and CDR2 SMNVEV (reference sequence). The CDR3 region has the DNA TGTGCCAGCAGCTACAGGGAGGGGTACGAGCAGTACTTC. It specifies CASSYREGYEQYF.

The rearrangement links TRBV20-1 to TRBJ2-3; D uncertain. Germline values: CDR1 DFQATT, CDR2 SNEGSKA (reference sequence). Trimming shortened V by 2 bases and J by 0 bases, and 15 bases separated the two germline ends. The CDR3 sequence is 16 residues long. CDR3 DNA: TGCAGTGCTAGATTCCTGGAAGTTACTAGCACAGATACGCAGTATTTT. It encodes CSARFLEVTSTDTQYF.

This clonotype was counted many times. This sequence joins TRBV6-1 and TRBJ2-3; D is uncertain. Between the trimmed V and J ends, which lost 5 bases and 6 bases, there was a span of 12 bases. Germline-derived CDR1 and CDR2 are MNHNS and SASEGT. CDR3 length: 13 residues. The CDR3 region is CASSLAPGDTQYF. The CDR3 coding sequence is TGTGCCAGCAGTCTGGCGCCGGGCGATACGCAGTATTTT.